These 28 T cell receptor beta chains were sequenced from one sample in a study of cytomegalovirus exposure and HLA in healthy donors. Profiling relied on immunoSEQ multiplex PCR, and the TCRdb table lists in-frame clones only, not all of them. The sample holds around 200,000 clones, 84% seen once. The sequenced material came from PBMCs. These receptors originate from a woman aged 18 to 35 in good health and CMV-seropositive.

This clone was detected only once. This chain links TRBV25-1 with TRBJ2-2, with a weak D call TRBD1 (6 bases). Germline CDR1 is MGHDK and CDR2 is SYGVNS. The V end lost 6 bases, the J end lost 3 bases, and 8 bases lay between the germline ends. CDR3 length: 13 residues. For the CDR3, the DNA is TGTGCCAGCAGGCCAGGGGACACCGGGGAGCTGTTTTTT. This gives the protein CASRPGDTGELFF.

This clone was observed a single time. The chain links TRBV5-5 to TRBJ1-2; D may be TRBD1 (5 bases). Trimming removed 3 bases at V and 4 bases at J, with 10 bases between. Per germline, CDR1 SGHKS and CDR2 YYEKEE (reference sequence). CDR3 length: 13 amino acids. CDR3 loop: CASSYPGVYGYTF. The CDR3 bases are TGTGCCAGCAGCTACCCGGGGGTCTATGGCTACACCTTC.

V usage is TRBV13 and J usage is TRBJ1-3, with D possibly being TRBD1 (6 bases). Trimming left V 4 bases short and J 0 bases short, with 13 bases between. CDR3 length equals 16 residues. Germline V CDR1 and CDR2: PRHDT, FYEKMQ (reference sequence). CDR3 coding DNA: TGTGCCAGCAGCTCCGTCTGGGACACCTCTGGAAACACCATATATTTT. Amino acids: CASSSVWDTSGNTIYF.

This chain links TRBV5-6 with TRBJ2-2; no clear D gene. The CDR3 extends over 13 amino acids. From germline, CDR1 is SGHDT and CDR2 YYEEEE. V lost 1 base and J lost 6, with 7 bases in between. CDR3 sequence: CASSLSGPGELFF. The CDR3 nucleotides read TGTGCCAGCAGCTTGTCTGGCCCCGGGGAGCTGTTTTTT.

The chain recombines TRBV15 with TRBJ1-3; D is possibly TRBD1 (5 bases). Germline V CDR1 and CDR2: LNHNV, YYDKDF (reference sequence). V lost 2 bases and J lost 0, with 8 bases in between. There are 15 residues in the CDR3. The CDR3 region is CATSRTGTSGNTIYF. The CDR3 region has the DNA TGTGCCACCAGCAGAACAGGTACCTCTGGAAACACCATATATTTT.

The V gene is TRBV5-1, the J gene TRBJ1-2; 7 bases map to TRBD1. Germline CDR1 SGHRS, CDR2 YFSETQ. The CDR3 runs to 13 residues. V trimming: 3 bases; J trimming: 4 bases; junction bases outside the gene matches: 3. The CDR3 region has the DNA TGCGCCAGCAGCTCGCGGGACAGCTATGGCTACACCTTC. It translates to CASSSRDSYGYTF.

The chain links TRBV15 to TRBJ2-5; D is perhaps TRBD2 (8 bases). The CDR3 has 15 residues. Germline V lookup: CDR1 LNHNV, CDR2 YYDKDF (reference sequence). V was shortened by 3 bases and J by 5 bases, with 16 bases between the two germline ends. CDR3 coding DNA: TGTGCCACCAGCAGGAATCGGGAGGGGGCTGAGACCCAGTACTTC. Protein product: CATSRNREGAETQYF.

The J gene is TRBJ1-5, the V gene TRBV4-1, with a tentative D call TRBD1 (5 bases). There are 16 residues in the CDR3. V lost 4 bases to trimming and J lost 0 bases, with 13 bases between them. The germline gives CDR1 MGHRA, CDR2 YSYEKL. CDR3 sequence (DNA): TGCGCCAGCAGCCCCTCCGAGACAGATAGCAATCAGCCCCAGCATTTT. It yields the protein CASSPSETDSNQPQHF.

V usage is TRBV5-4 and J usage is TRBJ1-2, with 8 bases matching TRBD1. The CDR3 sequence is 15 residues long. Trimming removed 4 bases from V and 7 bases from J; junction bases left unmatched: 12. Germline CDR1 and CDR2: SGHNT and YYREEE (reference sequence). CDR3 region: CASSPSRQGTRGYTF. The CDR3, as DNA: TGTGCCAGCAGCCCATCCCGACAGGGGACGCGTGGCTACACCTTC.

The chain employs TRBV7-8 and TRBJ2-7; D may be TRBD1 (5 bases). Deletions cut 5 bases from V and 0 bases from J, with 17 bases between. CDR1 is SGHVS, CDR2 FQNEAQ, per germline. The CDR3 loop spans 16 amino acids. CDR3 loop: CASSNIQVSPSYEQYF. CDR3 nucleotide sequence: TGTGCCAGCAGCAACATACAGGTCTCCCCCTCCTACGAGCAGTACTTC.

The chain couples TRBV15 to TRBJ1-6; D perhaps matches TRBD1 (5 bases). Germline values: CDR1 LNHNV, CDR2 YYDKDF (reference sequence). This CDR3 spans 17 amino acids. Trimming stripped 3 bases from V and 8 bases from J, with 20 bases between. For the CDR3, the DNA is TGTGCCACCAGCAGGCGCCGTTTAGGGGTAGGTGATTCACCCCTCCACTTT. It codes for CATSRRRLGVGDSPLHF. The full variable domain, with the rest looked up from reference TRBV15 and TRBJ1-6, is DAMVIQNPRYQVTQFGKPVTLSCSQTLNHNVMYWYQQKSSQAPKLLFHYYDKDFNNEADTPDNFQSRRPNTSFCFLDIRSPGLGDTAMYLCATSRRRLGVGDSPLHFGNGTRLTVT.

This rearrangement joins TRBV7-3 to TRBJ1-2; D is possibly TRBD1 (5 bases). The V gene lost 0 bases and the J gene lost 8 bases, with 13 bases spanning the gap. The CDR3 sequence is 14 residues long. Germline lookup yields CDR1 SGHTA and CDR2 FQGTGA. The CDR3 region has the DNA TGTGCCAGCAGCTTAACAGCAGGGATGGAAGGCTACACCTTC. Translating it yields CASSLTAGMEGYTF.

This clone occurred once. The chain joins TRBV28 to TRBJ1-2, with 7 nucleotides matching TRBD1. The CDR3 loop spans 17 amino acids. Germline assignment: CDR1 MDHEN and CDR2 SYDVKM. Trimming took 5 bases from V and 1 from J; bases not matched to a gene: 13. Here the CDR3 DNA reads TGTGCCAGCAGTCCCGGGACAGCCGGGCCTTTTAACTATGGCTACACCTTC. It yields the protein CASSPGTAGPFNYGYTF.

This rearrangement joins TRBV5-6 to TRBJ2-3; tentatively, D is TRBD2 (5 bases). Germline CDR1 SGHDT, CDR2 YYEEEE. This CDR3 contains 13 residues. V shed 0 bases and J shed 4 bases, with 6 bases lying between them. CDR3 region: CASSLVGADTQYF. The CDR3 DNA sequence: TGTGCCAGCAGCTTGGTCGGGGCAGATACGCAGTATTTT.

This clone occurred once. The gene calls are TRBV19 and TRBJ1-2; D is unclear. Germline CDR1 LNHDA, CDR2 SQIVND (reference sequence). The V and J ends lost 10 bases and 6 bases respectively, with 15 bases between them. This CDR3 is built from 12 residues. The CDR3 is CATTPGKNGYTF. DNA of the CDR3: TGTGCCACGACTCCGGGGAAAAATGGCTACACCTTC.

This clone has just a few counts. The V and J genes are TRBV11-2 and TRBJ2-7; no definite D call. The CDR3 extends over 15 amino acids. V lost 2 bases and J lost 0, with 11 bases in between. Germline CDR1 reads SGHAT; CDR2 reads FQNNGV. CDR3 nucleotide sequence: TGTGCCAGCAGCTTAATGGCAGGAAGCTCCTACGAGCAGTACTTC. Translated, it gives CASSLMAGSSYEQYF.

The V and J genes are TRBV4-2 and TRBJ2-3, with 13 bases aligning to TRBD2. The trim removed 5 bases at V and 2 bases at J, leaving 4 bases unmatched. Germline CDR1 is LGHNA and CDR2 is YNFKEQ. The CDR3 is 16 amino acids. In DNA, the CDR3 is TGTGCCAGCAGCGAAACTAGCGGGGGGGCCACAGATACGCAGTATTTT. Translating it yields CASSETSGGATDTQYF.

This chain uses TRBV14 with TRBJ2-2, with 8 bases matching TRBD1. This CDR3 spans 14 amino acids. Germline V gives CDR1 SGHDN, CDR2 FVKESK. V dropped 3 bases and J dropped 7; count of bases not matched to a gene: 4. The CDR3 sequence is CASSHRGQGGELFF. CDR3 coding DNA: TGTGCCAGCAGCCACAGGGGGCAAGGCGGGGAGCTGTTTTTT. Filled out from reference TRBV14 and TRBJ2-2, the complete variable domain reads EAGVTQFPSHSVIEKGQTVTLRCDPISGHDNLYWYRRVMGKEIKFLLHFVKESKQDESGMPNNRFLAERTGGTYSTLKVQPAELEDSGVYFCASSHRGQGGELFFGEGSRLTVL.

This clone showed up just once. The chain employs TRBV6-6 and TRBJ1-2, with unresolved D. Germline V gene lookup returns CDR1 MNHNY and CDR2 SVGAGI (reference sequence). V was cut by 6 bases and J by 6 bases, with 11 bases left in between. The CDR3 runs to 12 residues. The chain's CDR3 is CASSRQEDGYTF. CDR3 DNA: TGTGCCAGCAGCCGCCAGGAGGATGGCTACACCTTC.

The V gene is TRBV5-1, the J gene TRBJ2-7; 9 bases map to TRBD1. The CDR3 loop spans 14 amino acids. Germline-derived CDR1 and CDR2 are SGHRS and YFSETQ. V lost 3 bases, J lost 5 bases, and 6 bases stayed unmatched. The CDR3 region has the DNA TGCGCCAGCAGCTCCACGCGGACAGGGGACGAGCAGTACTTC. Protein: CASSSTRTGDEQYF.

CDR3 in amino acids: CASSEGGQGIQPQHF. The CDR3 DNA is TGTGCCAGCAGCGAAGGCGGACAGGGTATTCAGCCCCAGCATTTT. V and J are TRBV5-6 and TRBJ1-5; 8 positions match TRBD1. CDR1 SGHDT and CDR2 YYEEEE come from the germline V gene. CDR3 length: 15 residues. V shed 4 bases, J shed 6 bases, and the junction held 9 bases outside the gene matches.

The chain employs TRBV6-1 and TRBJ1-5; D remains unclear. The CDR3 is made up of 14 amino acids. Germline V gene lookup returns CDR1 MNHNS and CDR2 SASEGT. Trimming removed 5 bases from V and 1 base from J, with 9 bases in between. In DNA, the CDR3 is TGTGCCAGCAGTAAAACGGGGAGCAATCAGCCCCAGCATTTT. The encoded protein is CASSKTGSNQPQHF.

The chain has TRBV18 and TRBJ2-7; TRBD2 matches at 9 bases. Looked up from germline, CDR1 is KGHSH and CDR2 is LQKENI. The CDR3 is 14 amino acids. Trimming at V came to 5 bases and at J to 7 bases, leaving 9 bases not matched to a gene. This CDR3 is CASSALAGNPEQYF. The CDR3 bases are TGTGCCAGCTCAGCGCTAGCGGGAAACCCTGAGCAGTACTTC. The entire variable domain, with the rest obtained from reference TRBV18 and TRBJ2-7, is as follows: NAGVMQNPRHLVRRRGQEARLRCSPMKGHSHVYWYRQLPEEGLKFMVYLQKENIIDESGMPKERFSAEFPKEGPSILRIQQVVRGDSAAYFCASSALAGNPEQYFGPGTRLTVT.

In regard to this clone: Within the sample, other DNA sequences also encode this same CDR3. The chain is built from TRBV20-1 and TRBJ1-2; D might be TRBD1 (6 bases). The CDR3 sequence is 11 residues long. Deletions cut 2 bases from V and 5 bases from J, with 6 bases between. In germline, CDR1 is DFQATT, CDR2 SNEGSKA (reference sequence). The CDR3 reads CSARQGYGYTF. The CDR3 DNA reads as TGCAGTGCTAGACAGGGGTATGGCTACACCTTC.

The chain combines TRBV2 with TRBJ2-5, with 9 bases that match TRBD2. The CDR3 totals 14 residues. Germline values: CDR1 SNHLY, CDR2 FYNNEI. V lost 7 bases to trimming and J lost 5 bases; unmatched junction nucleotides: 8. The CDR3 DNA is TGTGCCAGCAAAAAATTAGCGGGGGATGAGACCCAGTACTTC. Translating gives CASKKLAGDETQYF.

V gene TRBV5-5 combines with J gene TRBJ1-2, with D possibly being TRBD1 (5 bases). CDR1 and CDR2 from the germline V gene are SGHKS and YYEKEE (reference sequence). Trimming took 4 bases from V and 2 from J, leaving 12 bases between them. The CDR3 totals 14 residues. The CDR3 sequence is CASSRKDINYGYTF. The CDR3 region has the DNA TGTGCCAGCAGCCGTAAGGACATAAACTATGGCTACACCTTC.

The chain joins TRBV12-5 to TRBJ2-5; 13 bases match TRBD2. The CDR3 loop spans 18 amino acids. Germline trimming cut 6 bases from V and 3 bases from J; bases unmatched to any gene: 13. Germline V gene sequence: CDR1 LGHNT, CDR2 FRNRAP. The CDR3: CASGRLAGGHRVEETQYF. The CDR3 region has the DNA TGTGCTAGTGGACGACTAGCGGGGGGCCACCGAGTCGAAGAGACCCAGTACTTC.

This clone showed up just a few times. CDR3 sequence: CASSSVAGNEQFF. CDR3 DNA: TGTGCCAGCAGCTCTGTAGCGGGCAATGAGCAGTTCTTC. This chain uses TRBV7-6 with TRBJ2-1, with TRBD2 matching 7 bases. V was clipped by 4 bases and J by 6 bases; unmatched bases: 3. Germline V CDR1 and CDR2: SGHVS, FNYEAQ. This CDR3 comprises 13 residues.